The 2 T cell receptor beta chains in this list originate from one sample, sequenced in a study of blood T cell repertoires in COVID-19. Profiled with immunoSEQ multiplex PCR; TCRdb holds only in-frame clones, not every one. The sample shows fewer than 350,000 clones, 88% of them seen only once. Sequencing was performed on PBMCs or T cells enriched from blood (not recorded which). The source of these receptors is a woman aged 25 to 39 who had been exposed to COVID-19.

The V gene is TRBV5-1, the J gene TRBJ2-2; D ambiguous. The length of the CDR3 is 14 residues. Germline V CDR1 and CDR2: SGHRS, YFSETQ. The germline V and J ends were trimmed by 1 base and 6 bases, with 10 bases remaining between them. The CDR3: CASSLFGGPGELFF. DNA for the CDR3: TGCGCCAGCAGCTTGTTTGGCGGCCCCGGGGAGCTGTTTTTT.

This clone was recorded a few times. This chain joins TRBV5-1 and TRBJ1-2; D not resolved. Germline values: CDR1 SGHRS, CDR2 YFSETQ. CDR3 length: 11 amino acids. V was trimmed by 4 bases and J by 6 bases, leaving 7 bases between them. In DNA form, the CDR3 reads TGCGCCAGCAGCACCCAGAATGGCTACACCTTC. Translation gives CASSTQNGYTF. Full variable domain (outside the CDR3, taken from reference TRBV5-1 and TRBJ1-2): KAGVTQTPRYLIKTRGQQVTLSCSPISGHRSVSWYQQTPGQGLQFLFEYFSETQRNKGNFPGRFSGRQFSNSRSEMNVSTLELGDSALYLCASSTQNGYTFGSGTRLTVV.